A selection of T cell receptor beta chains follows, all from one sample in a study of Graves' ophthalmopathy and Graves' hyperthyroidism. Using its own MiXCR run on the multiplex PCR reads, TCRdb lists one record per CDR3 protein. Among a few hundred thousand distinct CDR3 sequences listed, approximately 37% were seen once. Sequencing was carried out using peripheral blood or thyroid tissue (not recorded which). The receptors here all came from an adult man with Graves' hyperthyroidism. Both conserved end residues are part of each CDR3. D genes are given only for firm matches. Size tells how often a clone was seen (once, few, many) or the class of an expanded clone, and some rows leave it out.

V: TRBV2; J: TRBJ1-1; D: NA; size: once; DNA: TGTGCCAGCAGTCCCACTAGCGGGGGCCGCTCAGCTTTCTTT; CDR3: CASSPTSGGRSAFF
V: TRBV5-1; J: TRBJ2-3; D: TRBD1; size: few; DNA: TGCGCCAGCAGCTTGGAGCCGGGACAGCGAACTCTTTACGTGCAGTATTTT; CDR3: CASSLEPGQRTLYVQYF
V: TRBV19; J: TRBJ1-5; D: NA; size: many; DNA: TGTGCCAGTACCCTACAAGGGGACCAGCCCCAGCATTTT; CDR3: CASTLQGDQPQHF
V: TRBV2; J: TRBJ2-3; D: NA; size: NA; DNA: TGTGCCAGCACCCCCTACGCCCTACGTCGCCCCGGACAGAGACCTTCAGATACGCAGTATTTT; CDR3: CASTPYALRRPGQRPSDTQYF
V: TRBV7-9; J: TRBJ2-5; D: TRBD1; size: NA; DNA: TGTGCCAGCAGCTTCCGGGACAGGGTCTCCTTC; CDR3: CASSFRDRVSF
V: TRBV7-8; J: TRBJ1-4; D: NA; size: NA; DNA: TGTGCCAGCACCCCGGACAGTTGGCCCTTGTCAACTAATGAAAAACTGTTTTTT; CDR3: CASTPDSWPLSTNEKLFF
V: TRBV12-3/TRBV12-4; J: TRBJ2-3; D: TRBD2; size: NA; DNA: TGTGCCAGCAGGCCGAGCCTAGCGGGGGCAGATACGCAGTATTTT; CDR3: CASRPSLAGADTQYF
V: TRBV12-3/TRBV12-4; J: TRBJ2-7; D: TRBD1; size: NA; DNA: TGTGCCAGCAGTTTAGCGTCGGGACAGGCCTTCGAGCAGTACTTC; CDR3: CASSLASGQAFEQYF
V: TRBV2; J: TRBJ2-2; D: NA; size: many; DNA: TGTGCCAGAAGACAGATGAACACCGGGGAGCTGTTTTTT; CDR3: CARRQMNTGELFF
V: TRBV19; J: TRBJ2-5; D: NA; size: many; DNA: TGTGCCAGTAGTATCCTTGGGGAGACCCAGTACTTC; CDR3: CASSILGETQYF
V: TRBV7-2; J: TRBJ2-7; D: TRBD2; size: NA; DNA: TGTGCCAGCAGCTTAACCGGGGGGGGGAACACCGGGGAGCAGTACTTC; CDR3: CASSLTGGGNTGEQYF
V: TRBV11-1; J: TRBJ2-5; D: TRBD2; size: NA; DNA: TGTGCCAGCAGTCTTCCGACTAGCGGGACCACCTCATGGACCCAGTACTTC; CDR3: CASSLPTSGTTSWTQYF
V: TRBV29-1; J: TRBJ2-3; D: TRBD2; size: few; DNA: TGCAGCGAGACTAGCGGGGGGCCCTCAGATACGCAGTATTTT; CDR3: CSETSGGPSDTQYF
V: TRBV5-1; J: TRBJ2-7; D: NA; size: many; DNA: TGCGCCAGCCGACAAATGGGGGGGCGCGAATTGTACGAGCAGTACTTC; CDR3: CASRQMGGRELYEQYF
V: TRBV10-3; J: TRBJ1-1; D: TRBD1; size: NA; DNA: TGTGCCACGCCCGGGACAGGGGGCGCGAACACTGAAGCTTTCTTT; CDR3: CATPGTGGANTEAFF
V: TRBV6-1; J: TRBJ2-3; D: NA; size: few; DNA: TGTGCCAGCAGTGAAGCGCTTCGGGGGGCAGTCCCTCATACGCAGTATTTT; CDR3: CASSEALRGAVPHTQYF
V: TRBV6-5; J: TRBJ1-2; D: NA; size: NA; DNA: TGTGCCAGCAGTGACGGTCCGGACACTCTCTATGGCTACACCTTC; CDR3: CASSDGPDTLYGYTF
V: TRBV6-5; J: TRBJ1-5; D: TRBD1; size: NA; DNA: TGTGCCAGCAGTGAGGACAGGGTAGAAGGGCAGCCCCAGCATTTT; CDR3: CASSEDRVEGQPQHF
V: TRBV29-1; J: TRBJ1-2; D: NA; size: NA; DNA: TGCAGTGGGAGATTCGTTAAGGGCGGCTACACCTTC; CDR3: CSGRFVKGGYTF
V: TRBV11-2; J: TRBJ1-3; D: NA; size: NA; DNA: TGTGCCAGCTCACCACTCAACAGCCCTGGAAACACCATATATTTT; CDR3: CASSPLNSPGNTIYF
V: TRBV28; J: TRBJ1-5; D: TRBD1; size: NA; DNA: TGTGCCAGCAGCTGGGGTACAGGGGAGCAAGTAAATCAGCCCCAGCATTTT; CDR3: CASSWGTGEQVNQPQHF
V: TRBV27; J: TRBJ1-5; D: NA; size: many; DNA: TGTGCCAGCAGTACTGCTGTGGGACAGCCCCAGCATTTT; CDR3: CASSTAVGQPQHF
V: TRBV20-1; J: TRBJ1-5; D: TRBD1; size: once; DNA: TGCAGTGCTAGAGAGACAGGGTGGCAGCCCCAGCATTTT; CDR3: CSARETGWQPQHF
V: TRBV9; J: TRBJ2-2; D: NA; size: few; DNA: TGTGCCAGCAGCGTAGGACAGTCGGGGGCCGGGGAGCTGTTTTTT; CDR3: CASSVGQSGAGELFF
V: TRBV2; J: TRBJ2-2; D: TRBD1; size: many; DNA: TGTGCCAGCAGGCCGGGACAGGGTGGATACACCGGGGAGCTGTTTTTT; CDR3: CASRPGQGGYTGELFF
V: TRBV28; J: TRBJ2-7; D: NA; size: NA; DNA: TGTGCCAGCCTTCTAGGGGACGAGCAGTACTTC; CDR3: CASLLGDEQYF
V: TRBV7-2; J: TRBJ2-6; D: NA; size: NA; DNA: TGTGCCAGCAGCCCAGACGTCCTGACTTTC; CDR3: CASSPDVLTF
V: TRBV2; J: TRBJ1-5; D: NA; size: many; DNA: TGTGCCAGCAGCGAAGACAGCCCGGATCAGCCCCAGCATTTT; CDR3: CASSEDSPDQPQHF
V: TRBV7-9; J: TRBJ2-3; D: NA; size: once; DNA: TGTGCCAGCAGTTTTGCCCCCTCAGGGGCGACAGATACGCAGTATTTT; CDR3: CASSFAPSGATDTQYF
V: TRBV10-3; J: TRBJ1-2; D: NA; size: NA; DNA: TGTGCCATCAGTGAGTCCAGGGCCTATGGCTACACCTTC; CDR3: CAISESRAYGYTF
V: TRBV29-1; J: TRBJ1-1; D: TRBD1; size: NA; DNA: TGCAGCCCGACAGGGGGAATGAACACTGAAGCTTTCTTT; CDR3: CSPTGGMNTEAFF
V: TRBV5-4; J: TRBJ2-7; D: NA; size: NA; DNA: TGTGCCAGCAGCCCAGAACAGGGCTACGAGCAGTACTTC; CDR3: CASSPEQGYEQYF
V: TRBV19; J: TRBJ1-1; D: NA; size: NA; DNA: TGTGCCAGTAAAATTAGGGGGGCAACTGAAGCTTTCTTT; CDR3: CASKIRGATEAFF